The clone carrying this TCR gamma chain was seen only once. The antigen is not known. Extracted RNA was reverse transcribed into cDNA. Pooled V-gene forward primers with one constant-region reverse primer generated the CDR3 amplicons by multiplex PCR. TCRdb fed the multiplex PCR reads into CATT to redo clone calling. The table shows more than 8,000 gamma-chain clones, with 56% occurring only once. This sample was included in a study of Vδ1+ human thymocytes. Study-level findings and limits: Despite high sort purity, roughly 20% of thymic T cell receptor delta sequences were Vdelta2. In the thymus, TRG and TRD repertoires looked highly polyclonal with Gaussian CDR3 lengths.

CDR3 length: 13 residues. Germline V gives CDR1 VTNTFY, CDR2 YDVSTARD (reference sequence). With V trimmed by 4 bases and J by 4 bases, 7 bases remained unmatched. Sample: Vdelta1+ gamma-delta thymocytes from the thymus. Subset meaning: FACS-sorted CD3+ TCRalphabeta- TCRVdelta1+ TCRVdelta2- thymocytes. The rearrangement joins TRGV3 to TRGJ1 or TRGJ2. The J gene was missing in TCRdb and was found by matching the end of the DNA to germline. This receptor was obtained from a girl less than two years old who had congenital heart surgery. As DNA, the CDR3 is TGTGCCACCTGGGAGGTCGGGTATTATAAGAAACTCTTT. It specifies CATWEVGYYKKLF.